The T cell receptor beta chain described here comes from a study of blood T cell repertoires in COVID-19. At the level of the study: Whether acute or convalescent, the COVID-19 samples came from the United States, Italy and Spain. Sources were T cells, B-cell-depleted T cells, or PBMCs; the material itself was cDNA or gDNA.

Authors' processing steps: The authors estimated nucleated cell counts from reference gene primer amplification. Data came from immunoSEQ multiplex PCR; TCRdb stores just in-frame clones and leaves some out. V and J calls and clone size are copied from that table; D and trimming were computed from the DNA. The sample yields 60,000 to 85,000 clones, roughly 74% seen once. Germline CDR1 reads SGHDT; CDR2 reads YYEEEE. With 4 bases clipped from V and 10 bases from J, the junction kept 15 bases outside the gene matches. CDR3 length equals 16 residues. This TCR was recovered from a human donor in a cohort sampled during active COVID-19. Sequences were obtained from peripheral blood. The rearrangement links TRBV5-6 to TRBJ2-1; 9 positions match TRBD2. The CDR3 protein is CASSPTGTSRTGEQFF. The CDR3 nucleotides read TGTGCCAGCAGCCCCACCGGGACTAGCAGGACCGGGGAGCAGTTCTTC.